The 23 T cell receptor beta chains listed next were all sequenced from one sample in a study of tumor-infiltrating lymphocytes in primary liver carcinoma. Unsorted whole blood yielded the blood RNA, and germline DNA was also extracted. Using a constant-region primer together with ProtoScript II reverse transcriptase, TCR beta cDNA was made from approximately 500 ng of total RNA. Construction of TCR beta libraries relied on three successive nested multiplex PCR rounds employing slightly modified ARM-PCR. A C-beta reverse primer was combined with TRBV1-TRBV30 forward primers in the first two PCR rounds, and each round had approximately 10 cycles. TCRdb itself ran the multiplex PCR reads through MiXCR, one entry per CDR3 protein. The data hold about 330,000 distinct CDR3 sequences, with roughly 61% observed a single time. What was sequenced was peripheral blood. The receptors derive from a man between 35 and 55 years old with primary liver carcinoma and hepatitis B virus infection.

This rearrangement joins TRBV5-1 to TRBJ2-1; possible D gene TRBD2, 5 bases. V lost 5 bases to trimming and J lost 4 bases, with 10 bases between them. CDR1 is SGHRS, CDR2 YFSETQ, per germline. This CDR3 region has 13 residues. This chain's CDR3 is CASRRVGYNEQFF. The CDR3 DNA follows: TGCGCCAGCAGGAGGGTTGGGTACAATGAGCAGTTCTTC.

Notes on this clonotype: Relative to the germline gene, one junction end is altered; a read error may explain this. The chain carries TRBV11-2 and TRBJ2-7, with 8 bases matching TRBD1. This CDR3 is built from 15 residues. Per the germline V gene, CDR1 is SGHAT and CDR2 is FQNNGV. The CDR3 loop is CASSSGTGARGELYF. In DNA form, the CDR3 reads TGTGCCAGCAGCTCTGGGACAGGCGCGAGAGGCGAGCTGTACTTC.

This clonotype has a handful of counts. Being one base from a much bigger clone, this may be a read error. Written as DNA, the CDR3 is TGCGCCAGCAGCCAAGATACTAGCGGGAGGGGCGTTCAGTACTTC. This codes for CASSQDTSGRGVQYF. The chain carries TRBV4-1 and TRBJ2-4, with TRBD2 matching 13 bases. This CDR3 spans 15 amino acids. Germline trimming cut 0 bases from V and 11 bases from J; bases unmatched to any gene: 4. Per germline, CDR1 MGHRA and CDR2 YSYEKL.

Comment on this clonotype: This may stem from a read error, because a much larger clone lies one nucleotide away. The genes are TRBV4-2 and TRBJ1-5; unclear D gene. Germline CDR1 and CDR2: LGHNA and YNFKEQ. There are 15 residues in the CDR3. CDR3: CASNQVGLGNQPQHF. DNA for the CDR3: TGTGCCAGCAACCAAGTAGGGTTGGGCAATCAGCCCCAGCATTTT.

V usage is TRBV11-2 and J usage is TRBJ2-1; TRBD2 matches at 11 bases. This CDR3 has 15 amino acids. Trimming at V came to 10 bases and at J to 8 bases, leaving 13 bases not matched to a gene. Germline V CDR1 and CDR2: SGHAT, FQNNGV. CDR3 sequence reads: CANNVLAGVGDEQFF. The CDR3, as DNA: TGTGCCAACAACGTACTAGCGGGAGTTGGTGATGAGCAGTTCTTC.

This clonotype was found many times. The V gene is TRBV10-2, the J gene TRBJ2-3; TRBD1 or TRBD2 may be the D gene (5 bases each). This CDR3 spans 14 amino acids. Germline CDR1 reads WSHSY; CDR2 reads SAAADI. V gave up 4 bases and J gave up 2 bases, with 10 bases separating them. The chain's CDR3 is CASSVGGNTDTQYF. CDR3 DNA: TGCGCCAGCAGTGTTGGGGGAAACACAGATACGCAGTATTTT.

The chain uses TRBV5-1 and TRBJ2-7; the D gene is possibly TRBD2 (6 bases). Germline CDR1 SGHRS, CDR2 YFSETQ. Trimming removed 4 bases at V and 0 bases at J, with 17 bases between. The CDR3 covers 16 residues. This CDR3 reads CASSQTLAPDSYEQYF. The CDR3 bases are TGCGCCAGCAGCCAAACTCTAGCGCCGGACTCCTACGAGCAGTACTTC. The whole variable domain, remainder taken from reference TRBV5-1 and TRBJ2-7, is KAGVTQTPRYLIKTRGQQVTLSCSPISGHRSVSWYQQTPGQGLQFLFEYFSETQRNKGNFPGRFSGRQFSNSRSEMNVSTLELGDSALYLCASSQTLAPDSYEQYFGPGTRLTVT.

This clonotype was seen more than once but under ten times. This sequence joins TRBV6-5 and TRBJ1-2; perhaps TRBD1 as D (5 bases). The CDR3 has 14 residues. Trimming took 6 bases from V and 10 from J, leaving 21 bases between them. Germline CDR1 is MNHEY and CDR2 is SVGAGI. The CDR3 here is CASRPGTAELDYTF. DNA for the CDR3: TGTGCCAGCAGACCCGGGACGGCTGAGTTGGACTACACCTTC.

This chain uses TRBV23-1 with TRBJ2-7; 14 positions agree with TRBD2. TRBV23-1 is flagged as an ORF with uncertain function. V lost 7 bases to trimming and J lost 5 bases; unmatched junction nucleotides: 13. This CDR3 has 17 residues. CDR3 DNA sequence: TGCGCCAGCACTCTAAGGACTAGCGGGAGGCCAAGCGACGAGCAGTACTTC. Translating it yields CASTLRTSGRPSDEQYF.

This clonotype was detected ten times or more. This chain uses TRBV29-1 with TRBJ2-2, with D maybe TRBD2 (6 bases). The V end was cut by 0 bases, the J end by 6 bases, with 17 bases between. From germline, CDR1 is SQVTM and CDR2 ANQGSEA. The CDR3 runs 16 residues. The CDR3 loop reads CSVEDRGRGRPGELFF. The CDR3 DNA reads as TGCAGCGTTGAAGATCGGGGACGGGGGAGGCCCGGGGAGCTGTTTTTT.

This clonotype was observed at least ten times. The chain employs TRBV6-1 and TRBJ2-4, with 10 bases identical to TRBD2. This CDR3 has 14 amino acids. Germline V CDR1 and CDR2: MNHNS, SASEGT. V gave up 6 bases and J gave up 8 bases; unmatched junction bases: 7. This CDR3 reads CASSASGSWDIQYF. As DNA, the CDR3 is TGTGCCAGCAGCGCTAGCGGGAGCTGGGACATTCAGTACTTC.

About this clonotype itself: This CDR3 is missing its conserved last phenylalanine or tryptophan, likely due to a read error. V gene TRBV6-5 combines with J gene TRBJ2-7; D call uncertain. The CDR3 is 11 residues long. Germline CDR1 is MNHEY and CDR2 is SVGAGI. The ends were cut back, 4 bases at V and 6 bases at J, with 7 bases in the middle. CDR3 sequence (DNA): TGTGCCAGCAGTTCGGGTCGCGAGCAGTACTTA. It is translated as CASSSGREQYL.

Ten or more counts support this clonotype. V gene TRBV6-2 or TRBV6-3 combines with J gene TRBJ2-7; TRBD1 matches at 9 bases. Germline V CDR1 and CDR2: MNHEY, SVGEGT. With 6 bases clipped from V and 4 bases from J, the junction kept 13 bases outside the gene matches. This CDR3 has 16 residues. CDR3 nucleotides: TGTGCCAGCAGCATAAGACCGGGACAGGGACTTTACGAGCAGTACTTC. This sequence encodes CASSIRPGQGLYEQYF.

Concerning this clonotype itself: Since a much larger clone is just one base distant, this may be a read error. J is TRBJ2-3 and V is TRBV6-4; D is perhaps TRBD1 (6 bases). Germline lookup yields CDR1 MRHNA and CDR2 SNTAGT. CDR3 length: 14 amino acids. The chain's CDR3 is CASSDSDSTYTQYF. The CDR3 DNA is TGTGCCAGCAGTGACTCGGACAGCACATATACGCAGTATTTT.

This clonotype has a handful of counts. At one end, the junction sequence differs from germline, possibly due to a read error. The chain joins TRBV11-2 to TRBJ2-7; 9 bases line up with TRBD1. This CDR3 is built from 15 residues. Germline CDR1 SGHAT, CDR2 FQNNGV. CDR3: CANSSRWTGENEQYF. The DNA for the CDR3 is TGTGCCAACAGCTCACGATGGACAGGGGAAAACGAGCAGTACTTC.

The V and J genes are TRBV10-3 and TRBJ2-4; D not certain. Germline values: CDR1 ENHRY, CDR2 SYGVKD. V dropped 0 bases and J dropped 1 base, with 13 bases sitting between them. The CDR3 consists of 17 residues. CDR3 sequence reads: CAISESWVLGAKNIQYF. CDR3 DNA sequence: TGTGCCATCAGTGAGTCATGGGTACTGGGGGCCAAAAACATTCAGTACTTC.

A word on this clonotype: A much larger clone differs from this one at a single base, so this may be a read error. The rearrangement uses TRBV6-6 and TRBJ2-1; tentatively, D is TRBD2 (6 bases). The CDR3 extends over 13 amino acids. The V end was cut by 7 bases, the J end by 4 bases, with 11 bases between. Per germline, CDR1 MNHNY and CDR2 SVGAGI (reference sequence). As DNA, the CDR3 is TGTGCCAGCAACCGGGACTCTTACAATGAGCAGTTCTTC. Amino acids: CASNRDSYNEQFF.

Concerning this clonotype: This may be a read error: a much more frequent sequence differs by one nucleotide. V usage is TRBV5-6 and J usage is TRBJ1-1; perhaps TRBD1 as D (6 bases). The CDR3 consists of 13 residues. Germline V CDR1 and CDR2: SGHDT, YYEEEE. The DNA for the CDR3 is TGTGCCTGCAGCTTGTTCAGGGGCACTGAAGCTTTCTTT. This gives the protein CACSLFRGTEAFF.

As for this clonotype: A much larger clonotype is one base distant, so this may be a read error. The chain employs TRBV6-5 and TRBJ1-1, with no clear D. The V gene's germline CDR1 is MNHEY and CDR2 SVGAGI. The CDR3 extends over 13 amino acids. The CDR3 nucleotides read TGTGCCAGCAGTTACTCGATGAACACTGAAGCTTTATTT. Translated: CASSYSMNTEALF.

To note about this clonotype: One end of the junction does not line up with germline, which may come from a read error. CDR3 nucleotides: TGTGCTAGCAGCCGAGGGATAGGGGGTGAGACCCAGTACTTC. It translates to CASSRGIGGETQYF. The V call is TRBV11-2, the J call TRBJ2-5; D is possibly TRBD1 (6 bases). Germline V gene sequence: CDR1 SGHAT, CDR2 FQNNGV. The CDR3 sequence is 14 residues long.

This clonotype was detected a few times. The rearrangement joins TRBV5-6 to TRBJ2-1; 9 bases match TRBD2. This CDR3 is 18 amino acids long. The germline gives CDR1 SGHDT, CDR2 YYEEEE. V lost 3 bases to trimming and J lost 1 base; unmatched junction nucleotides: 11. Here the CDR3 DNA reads TGTGCCAGCAGCTATCGGGTAGCGGGAGACCTATCCTACAATGAGCAGTTCTTC. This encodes CASSYRVAGDLSYNEQFF.

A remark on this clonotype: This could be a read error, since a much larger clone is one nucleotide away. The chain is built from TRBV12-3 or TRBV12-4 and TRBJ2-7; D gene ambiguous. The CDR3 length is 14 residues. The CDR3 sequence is CASCFDDGRYEQYF. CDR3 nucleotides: TGTGCCAGCTGTTTCGACGACGGGCGGTACGAGCAGTACTTC.

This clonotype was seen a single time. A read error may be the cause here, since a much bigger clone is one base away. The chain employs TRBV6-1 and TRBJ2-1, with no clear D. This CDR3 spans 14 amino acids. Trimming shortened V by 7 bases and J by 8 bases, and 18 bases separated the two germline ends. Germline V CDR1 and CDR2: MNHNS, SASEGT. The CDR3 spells CASNRNSRYHEQFF. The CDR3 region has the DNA TGTGCCAGCAACCGGAATTCTCGGTACCATGAGCAGTTCTTC.